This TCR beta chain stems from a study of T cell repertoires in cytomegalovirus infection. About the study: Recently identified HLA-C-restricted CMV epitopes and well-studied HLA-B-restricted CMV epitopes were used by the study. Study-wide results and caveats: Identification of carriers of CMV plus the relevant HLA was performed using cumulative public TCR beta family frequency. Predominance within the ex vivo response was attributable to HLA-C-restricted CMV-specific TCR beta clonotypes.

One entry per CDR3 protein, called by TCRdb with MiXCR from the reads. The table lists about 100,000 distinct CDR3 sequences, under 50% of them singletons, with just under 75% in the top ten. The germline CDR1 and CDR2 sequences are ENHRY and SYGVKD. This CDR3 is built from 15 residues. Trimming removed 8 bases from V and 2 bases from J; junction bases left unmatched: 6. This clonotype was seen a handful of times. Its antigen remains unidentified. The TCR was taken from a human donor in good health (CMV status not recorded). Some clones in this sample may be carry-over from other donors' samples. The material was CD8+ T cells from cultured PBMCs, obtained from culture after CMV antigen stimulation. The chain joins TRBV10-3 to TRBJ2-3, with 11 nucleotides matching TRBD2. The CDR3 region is CAIGGSGGDTDTQYF. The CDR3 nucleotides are TGTGCCATCGGTGGTAGCGGGGGGGACACAGATACGCAGTATTTT.